This T cell receptor (beta chain) emerged from a study of cytomegalovirus exposure and HLA in healthy donors. Study observations and caveats: A later look showed TCR association rates differing by HLA locus, highest for DRB1 and lowest for HLA-C. HLA restriction was apparent for most CMV-associated TCR beta chains in a later analysis.

V lost 5 bases to trimming and J lost 9 bases; unmatched junction nucleotides: 8. Germline values: CDR1 SEHNR, CDR2 FQNEAQ (reference sequence). The CDR3 runs 14 residues. Primers included in the PCR were 60 Vbeta and 13 Jbeta primers. Sequencing used immunoSEQ multiplex PCR; TCRdb keeps in-frame clones, though not all of them. The data show 150,000 to 160,000 clones, about 80% seen once. This clone has only one observation. Its cognate antigen is unknown. This chain connects TRBV7-9 to TRBJ1-2, with 11 bases aligning to TRBD1. This TCR was recovered from a woman between 40 and 50 years old in good health and CMV-seronegative. The sequenced sample was PBMCs. CDR3 region: CASSEGGQGESYTF. CDR3 coding DNA: TGTGCCAGCAGCGAGGGGGGACAGGGGGAAAGCTACACCTTC.